The 28 T cell receptor beta chains below were found in one sample sequenced in a study of T cells in Graves' hyperthyroidism and ophthalmopathy (dated 2019 in TCRdb). Libraries came from multiplex PCR. For sequencing, an Illumina HiSeq 2000 was employed. The TCR beta CDR3 regions were amplified from RNA transcripts. A first-round RT-PCR of the TCR CDR3 used the HTBI primer set with the Qiagen OneStep RT-PCR kit. TCRdb trimmed the raw reads at Q25, called clones with MiXCR and kept productive beta chains. Merged by CDR3 protein, the rows form single entries marked with the most common genes and DNA. This sample holds about 690,000 distinct CDR3 sequences; roughly 17% were observed only once. The ten top clones hold about 14% of the sample. Material: blood. The receptors come from a man in his fifties with Graves' hyperthyroidism.

This clonotype appeared a few times. CDR3 loop: CASSPRLADNKGFF. CDR3 bases: TGTGCCAGCAGCCCCAGACTAGCGGATAACAAAGGGTTCTTC. The chain combines TRBV7-8 with TRBJ2-1, with 9 bases that match TRBD2. Unmatched junction bases numbered 14, after V lost 5 bases and J lost 15 bases. Germline V gene data show CDR1 as SGHVS and CDR2 as FQNEAQ. The CDR3 consists of 14 residues.

The J gene is TRBJ1-2, the V gene TRBV19; unclear D gene. CDR1 LNHDA and CDR2 SQIVND come from the germline V gene (reference sequence). CDR3 length equals 14 residues. V gave up 10 bases and J gave up 1 base, with 16 bases separating them. Here the CDR3 reads CATSESGINYGYTF. DNA for the CDR3: TGTGCCACCAGTGAGTCGGGAATTAACTATGGCTACACCTTC.

In this sample, this clonotype turned up many times. The rearrangement links TRBV28 to TRBJ1-2, with D hard to call. V lost 7 bases to trimming and J lost 4 bases, with 16 bases between them. The germline gives CDR1 MDHEN, CDR2 SYDVKM. The CDR3 is 14 residues long. CDR3 bases: TGTGCCAGCACCCCACCCCAGTCGACCTATGGCTACACCTTC. Its translation is CASTPPQSTYGYTF.

For this clonotype: The junction departs from the called germline gene at one end, perhaps through a read error. The chain couples TRBV16 to TRBJ2-1; TRBD1 matches at 8 bases. Germline CDR1 reads KGHSY; CDR2 reads FQNENV. The CDR3 sequence is 14 residues long. For the CDR3, the DNA is TGTGCCAGCACCCAAATCCAGGGGGCCGATGAGCAGTTCTTC. It specifies CASTQIQGADEQFF.

This clonotype showed up many times. The chain employs TRBV20-1 and TRBJ2-7; TRBD1 aligns across 9 bases. CDR3 length equals 13 residues. Germline V gene data show CDR1 as DFQATT and CDR2 as SNEGSKA (reference sequence). Trimming at V came to 4 bases and at J to 5 bases, leaving 6 bases not matched to a gene. The CDR3 DNA follows: TGCAGTGCTATGGGACAGGGTCTTCACGAGCAGTACTTC. It translates to CSAMGQGLHEQYF.

This clonotype was seen more than once but under ten times. The chain carries TRBV28 and TRBJ2-5; 7 nucleotides agree with TRBD1. Germline V lookup: CDR1 MDHEN, CDR2 SYDVKM. V lost 7 bases to trimming and J lost 2 bases; unmatched junction nucleotides: 4. The CDR3 runs to 13 residues. DNA of the CDR3: TGTGCCAGCATGGGACAGCCACAAGAGACCCAGTACTTC. Its translation is CASMGQPQETQYF.

The V and J genes are TRBV19 and TRBJ1-2; 7 bases match TRBD1. The CDR3 contains 13 residues. CDR1 LNHDA and CDR2 SQIVND come from the germline V gene (reference sequence). Trimming at V came to 4 bases and at J to 4 bases, leaving 3 bases not matched to a gene. CDR3 nucleotides: TGTGCCAGTAGTAAGGGGGCGCGCTATGGCTACACCTTC. Encoded protein: CASSKGARYGYTF.

This clonotype has ten or more counts. The chain links TRBV30 to TRBJ1-6; no clear D gene. V was cut by 2 bases and J by 6 bases, with 11 bases left in between. CDR3 size: 14 residues. Per germline, CDR1 GTSNPN and CDR2 SVGIG (reference sequence). Here the CDR3 DNA reads TGTGCCTGGAGTTTAGGGCTGACTAATTCACCCCTCCACTTT. This codes for CAWSLGLTNSPLHF.

This clonotype was counted at least ten times. The chain is built from TRBV7-9 and TRBJ2-5; unclear D gene. This CDR3 region has 15 residues. Germline assignment: CDR1 SEHNR and CDR2 FQNEAQ (reference sequence). Trimming pared 5 bases from V and 2 bases from J, leaving 15 bases between. In DNA, the CDR3 is TGTGCCAGCAGCCAAAGGACGGTTGAACAAGAGACCCAGTACTTC. It encodes CASSQRTVEQETQYF.

This clonotype was recorded many times. The gene calls are TRBV7-9 and TRBJ2-1, with 9 bases fitting TRBD2. CDR3 length equals 16 residues. The germline V gene has CDR1 SEHNR and CDR2 FQNEAQ (reference sequence). The ends lost 5 bases at V and 9 bases at J; junction bases unmatched: 14. The CDR3 loop is CASSEWIAGAFGEQFF. The CDR3 nucleotides are TGTGCCAGCAGCGAATGGATAGCGGGAGCTTTTGGTGAGCAGTTCTTC.

This clonotype was detected ten times or more. This sequence joins TRBV7-3 and TRBJ2-5; 7 bases line up with TRBD2. CDR3 length equals 15 residues. V lost 3 bases to trimming and J lost 2 bases; unmatched junction nucleotides: 6. Germline-derived CDR1 and CDR2 are SGHTA and FQGTGA. This CDR3 reads CASSLLAVTQETQYF. DNA of the CDR3: TGTGCCAGCAGCTTGCTAGCGGTGACACAAGAGACCCAGTACTTC.

The rearrangement uses TRBV18 and TRBJ2-7; D is possibly TRBD1 (5 bases). Germline loops: CDR1 KGHSH, CDR2 LQKENI. The V end lost 2 bases, the J end lost 0 bases, and 11 bases lay between the germline ends. This CDR3 has 15 residues. CDR3 sequence: CASSPTRVSSYEQYF. The CDR3 DNA is TGTGCCAGCTCACCAACCAGGGTCAGCTCCTACGAGCAGTACTTC.

This clonotype was detected ten times or more. The chain combines TRBV28 with TRBJ1-2; no firm D call. Trimming cost V 5 bases and J 5 bases, with 15 bases left between them. The CDR3 covers 14 residues. CDR1 and CDR2 from the germline V gene are MDHEN and SYDVKM. CDR3 coding DNA: TGTGCCAGCAGTCCCACCCGGACGGCTTATGGCTACACCTTC. Translation gives CASSPTRTAYGYTF.

V usage is TRBV7-2 and J usage is TRBJ1-5, with D maybe TRBD1 (5 bases). This CDR3 has 13 residues. V was shortened by 6 bases and J by 7 bases, with 13 bases between the two germline ends. Per germline, CDR1 SGHTA and CDR2 FQGNSA. Written as DNA, the CDR3 is TGTGCCAGCAGGTATCAGGGAGGGCAGCCCCAGCATTTT. This sequence encodes CASRYQGGQPQHF.

The chain recombines TRBV6-2 or TRBV6-3 with TRBJ2-1; TRBD1 matches at 9 bases. V gave up 4 bases and J gave up 8 bases; unmatched junction bases: 9. Germline V gene lookup returns CDR1 MNHEY and CDR2 SVGEGT. This CDR3 is 15 amino acids long. The DNA for the CDR3 is TGTGCCAGCAGTTGGGGGGACAGGGTGGGAGATGAGCAGTTCTTC. The encoded protein is CASSWGDRVGDEQFF.

This CDR3 reads CASSPAGLAGVNEQFF. In nucleotides, the CDR3 is TGTGCCAGCAGTCCGGCAGGACTAGCGGGAGTGAATGAGCAGTTCTTC. This chain links TRBV28 with TRBJ2-1; 13 bases agree with TRBD2. Germline assignment: CDR1 MDHEN and CDR2 SYDVKM. This CDR3 spans 16 amino acids. J gave up 7 bases and V 5 bases, and 8 bases lay outside the gene matches.

The chain couples TRBV10-1 to TRBJ2-3; TRBD1 might be the D (5 bases). The germline V and J ends were trimmed by 1 base and 1 base, with 15 bases remaining between them. The germline gives CDR1 WNHNN, CDR2 SYGVQD (reference sequence). The CDR3 sequence is 17 residues long. This CDR3 reads CASSELGSTVGTDTQYF. The CDR3 bases are TGCGCCAGCAGTGAGTTGGGCTCGACAGTGGGCACAGATACGCAGTATTTT.

This clonotype has a count of ten or more. The junction and the germline gene differ at one end; a read error may be behind it. V is TRBV11-2 and J is TRBJ2-7; possibly TRBD1 for D (6 bases). CDR3 length: 14 residues. Germline V lookup: CDR1 SGHAT, CDR2 FQNNGV. Here the CDR3 reads CASSYRVLSNEQYF. The CDR3, as DNA: TGTGCCAGCAGTTACAGGGTCCTGTCCAACGAGCAGTATTTC.

This clonotype has just one count. CDR3 protein: CASSPSTEVNEQFF. In nucleotides, the CDR3 is TGTGCCAGCTCACCCTCGACAGAGGTCAATGAGCAGTTCTTC. V gene TRBV18 combines with J gene TRBJ2-1, with a tentative D call TRBD1 (5 bases). This CDR3 is 14 amino acids long. CDR1 KGHSH and CDR2 LQKENI come from the germline V gene. V was pared by 3 bases and J by 6 bases, with 12 bases between.

Only one count was recorded for this clonotype. The chain is built from TRBV25-1 and TRBJ1-3; 7 nucleotides match TRBD1. The CDR3 consists of 15 residues. Per the germline V gene, CDR1 is MGHDK and CDR2 is SYGVNS. The V and J ends lost 5 bases and 3 bases, in that order; junction bases with no gene match: 7. Here the CDR3 reads CASSNRGFIGNTIYF. The CDR3 DNA follows: TGTGCCAGCAGTAACAGGGGTTTCATTGGAAACACCATATATTTT.

This clonotype was recorded a few times. CDR3 sequence reads: CASSARGLRETQYF. CDR3 sequence (DNA): TGTGCCAGCAGCGCGCGGGGGTTACGGGAGACCCAGTACTTC. The chain joins TRBV7-2 to TRBJ2-5; 7 positions match TRBD2. The CDR3 runs 14 residues. Per germline, CDR1 SGHTA and CDR2 FQGNSA. J was trimmed by 5 bases and V by 5 bases; bases with no gene match: 8.

This clonotype was seen ten or more times. The chain carries TRBV5-1 and TRBJ2-5; D might be TRBD1 (6 bases). The V gene lost 4 bases and the J gene lost 2 bases, with 12 bases spanning the gap. CDR1 is SGHRS, CDR2 YFSETQ, per germline. This CDR3 comprises 14 residues. The CDR3 sequence is CASSVTGAQETQYF. CDR3 DNA sequence: TGCGCCAGCAGCGTGACAGGCGCTCAAGAGACCCAGTACTTC.

This clonotype was recorded at least ten times. V and J are TRBV7-3 and TRBJ2-1; D may correspond to TRBD1 or TRBD2 (5 bases each). The CDR3 is 12 residues long. Germline CDR1 and CDR2: SGHTA and FQGTGA. Trimming left V 5 bases short and J 9 bases short, with 11 bases between. The CDR3 sequence: CASSLMRGEQFF. The CDR3 region has the DNA TGTGCCAGCAGCCTTATGAGGGGTGAGCAGTTCTTC.

This clonotype has more than one count but fewer than ten. This sequence joins TRBV7-6 and TRBJ1-3, with D possibly TRBD1 on 6 matching bases. Trimming cost V 0 bases and J 2 bases, with 14 bases left between them. The CDR3 is 17 residues long. Germline CDR1 reads SGHVS; CDR2 reads FNYEAQ. CDR3 DNA sequence: TGTGCCAGCAGCTTAGCGGGCAGGCAGGGGACTGGAAACACCATATATTTT. Protein: CASSLAGRQGTGNTIYF.

There are many counts of this clonotype. This sequence joins TRBV12-3 or TRBV12-4 and TRBJ2-2; TRBD2 is a possible D gene (6 bases). This CDR3 spans 17 amino acids. The V gene lost 4 bases and the J gene lost 0 bases, with 15 bases spanning the gap. CDR3 region: CASSSPPGTSNTGELFF. In DNA form, the CDR3 reads TGTGCCAGCAGTTCACCCCCAGGGACTTCGAACACCGGGGAGCTGTTTTTT.

This clonotype was observed many times. The junction differs from germline at one of its ends, possibly a read error. The chain uses TRBV7-2 and TRBJ1-5; 9 nucleotides agree with TRBD1. This CDR3 region has 14 residues. Germline V gene data show CDR1 as SGHTA and CDR2 as FQGNSA. The CDR3 nucleotides are TGTGCCAGCAGCCGGGACAGGGACAATCATCCCCAGCATTTT. Translated: CASSRDRDNHPQHF.

This clonotype was seen a handful of times. CDR3 sequence: CATSDSTGGARNYEQYF. CDR3 nucleotides: TGTGCCACCAGTGATTCGACCGGTGGTGCCAGGAACTACGAGCAGTACTTC. The chain is built from TRBV24-1 and TRBJ2-7, with no clear D. In germline, CDR1 is KGHDR, CDR2 SFDVKD. The V end was cut by 2 bases, the J end by 3 bases, with 19 bases between. CDR3 length equals 17 residues.

Many counts were recorded for this clonotype. The CDR3 nucleotides read TGTGCCAGCAGCCCCGGACAGAGCTACACTGAAGCTTTCTTT. Translated: CASSPGQSYTEAFF. This sequence joins TRBV28 and TRBJ1-1; perhaps TRBD1 as D (6 bases). Trimming shortened V by 6 bases and J by 3 bases, and 14 bases separated the two germline ends. CDR1 is MDHEN, CDR2 SYDVKM, per germline. The CDR3 extends over 14 amino acids.